This record concerns one TCR beta chain sequence. The source of the sample is a study of OX40 agonist ivuxolimab in advanced cancers. The assay was immunoSEQ multiplex PCR, and TCRdb's table has in-frame clones only and misses some. The sample shows approximately 21,000 clones, approximately 80% of them seen only once. This CDR3 comprises 13 residues. Germline V gene lookup returns CDR1 MNHEY and CDR2 SMNVEV (reference sequence). Trimming shortened V by 0 bases and J by 2 bases, and 5 bases separated the two germline ends. The sample was CD4+ or CD8+ T cells sorted from blood, taken in a trial of the OX40 agonist ivuxolimab. This receptor was identified in an adult with an advanced solid tumor such as melanoma, head and neck, liver or kidney cancer. The rearrangement uses TRBV27 and TRBJ2-7; D gene unclear. The CDR3 DNA reads as TGTGCCAGCAGTTTATCGGTCCCCTACGAGCAGTACTTC. It specifies CASSLSVPYEQYF.